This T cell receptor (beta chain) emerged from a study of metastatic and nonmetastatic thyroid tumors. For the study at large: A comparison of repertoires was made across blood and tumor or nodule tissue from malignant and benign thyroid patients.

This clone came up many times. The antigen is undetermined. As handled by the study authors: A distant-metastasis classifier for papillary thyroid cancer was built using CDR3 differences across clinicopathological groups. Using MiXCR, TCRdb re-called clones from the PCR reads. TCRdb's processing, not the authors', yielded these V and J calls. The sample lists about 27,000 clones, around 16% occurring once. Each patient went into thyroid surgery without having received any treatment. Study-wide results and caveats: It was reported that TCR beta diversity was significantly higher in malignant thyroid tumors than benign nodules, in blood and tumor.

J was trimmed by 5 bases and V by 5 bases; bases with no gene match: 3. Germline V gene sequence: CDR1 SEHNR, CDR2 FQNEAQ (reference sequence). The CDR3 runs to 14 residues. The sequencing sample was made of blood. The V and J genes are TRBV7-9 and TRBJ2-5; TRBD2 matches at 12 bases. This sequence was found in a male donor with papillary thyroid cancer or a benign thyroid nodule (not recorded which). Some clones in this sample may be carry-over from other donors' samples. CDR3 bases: TGTGCCAGCAGCCCGGGGACTAGCGGGGAGACCCAGTACTTC. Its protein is CASSPGTSGETQYF.